The present T cell receptor beta chain was sequenced within a study of T cells in Graves' hyperthyroidism and ophthalmopathy. Overall study results and limits: Ophthalmopathy was model-predicted a median about 7.1 months pre-onset. Also found in blood were most expanded thyroid clonotypes above 0.001.

This clonotype was seen only once. Its antigen remains unidentified. Amplification of TCR beta CDR3 regions used RNA as the template. HTBI primers were used for first-round RT-PCR of the TCR CDR3. MiXCR, run by TCRdb on the multiplex PCR reads, gives a single entry per CDR3 protein. The sample has approximately 690,000 distinct CDR3 sequences; around 21% are singletons. This CDR3 is built from 14 residues. Germline lookup yields CDR1 DFQATT and CDR2 SNEGSKA (reference sequence). V was clipped by 6 bases and J by 6 bases, with 21 bases between them. Each ophthalmopathy patient scored at least 3 on the Clinical Activity Score and at least 4 on NOSPECS grade, with duration under 3 months. Clinical symptoms, serum thyroxine and TRAb, thyroid ultrasound and orbital computed tomography together formed the diagnostic basis.

The V and J genes are TRBV20-1 and TRBJ2-7; D assignment may be TRBD1 or TRBD2 (5 bases each). This receptor was identified in a man under 40 with Graves' ophthalmopathy. Sample: blood. CDR3 amino acids: CSARTLRVGAEQYF. The CDR3 nucleotides are TGCAGTGCCCGCACTCTCCGAGTCGGGGCCGAGCAGTACTTC.